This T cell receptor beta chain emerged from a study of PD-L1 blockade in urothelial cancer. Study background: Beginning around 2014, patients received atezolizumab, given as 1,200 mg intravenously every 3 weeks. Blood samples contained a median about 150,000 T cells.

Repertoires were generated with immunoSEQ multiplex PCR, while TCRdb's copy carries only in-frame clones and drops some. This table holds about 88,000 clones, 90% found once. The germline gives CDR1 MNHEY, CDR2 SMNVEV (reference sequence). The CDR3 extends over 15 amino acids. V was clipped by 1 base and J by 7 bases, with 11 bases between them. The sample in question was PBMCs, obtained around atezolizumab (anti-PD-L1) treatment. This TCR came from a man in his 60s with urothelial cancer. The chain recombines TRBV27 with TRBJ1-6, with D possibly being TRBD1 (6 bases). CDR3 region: CASSLYQGLNSPLHF. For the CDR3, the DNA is TGTGCCAGCAGTTTATATCAGGGGTTAAATTCACCCCTCCACTTT.